The sequence of this T cell receptor (beta chain) was determined in a study of a mutant IDH1 vaccine in newly diagnosed glioma. Across the whole study: Treated patients had a mean age of around 40 years and a sex split that was roughly 62% male and roughly 40% female. Beforehand, treatment had been radiotherapy, temozolomide, or both; the majority received both. Study-wide results and limits: The authors found pseudoprogression apparently unrelated to changes in top peripheral T cell clonotypes.

TCRdb's table, derived via immunoSEQ multiplex PCR, lists solely in-frame clones and lacks some. The repertoire holds some 16,000 clones, with roughly 79% as singletons. A note on this clone: What it recognizes is unknown.

Per the germline V gene, CDR1 is LNHDA and CDR2 is SQIVND (reference sequence). The ends lost 1 base at V and 3 bases at J; junction bases unmatched: 2. This CDR3 has 15 amino acids. Time point described: baseline, week 1 (first vaccination visit). Described treatment: pre-vaccination baseline after standard-of-care therapy. Donors had new WHO grade 3 or 4 IDH1-mutant, ATRX-lost astrocytomas. This sequence joins TRBV19 and TRBJ2-1, with 8 bases fitting TRBD2. The sequence was obtained from a man aged 35 to 55 with glioma. Sequences were derived from PBMCs, sampled from a glioma patient treated with radiotherapy, temozolomide or both. This chain's CDR3 is CASSIALADYNEQFF. CDR3 nucleotides: TGTGCCAGTAGTATAGCACTAGCGGACTACAATGAGCAGTTCTTC.